A few counts support the clone carrying this TCR beta chain. Its target is unknown. This sample was included in a study of T cells in Graves' hyperthyroidism and ophthalmopathy. Study outcomes and limitations: In the analysis, a 13 V-J model separated ophthalmopathy from stable hyperthyroidism. The model predicted ophthalmopathy a median about 6.6 months before onset.

The CDR3 regions of TCR beta were amplified from RNA transcripts. With the HTBI primer set, the TCR CDR3 went through a first round of RT-PCR. Using its own MiXCR run on the multiplex PCR reads, TCRdb lists one record per CDR3 protein. In the table there are approximately 600,000 distinct CDR3 sequences, around 16% of which are singletons. This sample holds PBMCs from under 11 ml fresh peripheral blood. V was cut by 3 bases and J by 4 bases, with 10 bases left in between. Per the germline V gene, CDR1 is SGDLS and CDR2 is YYNGEE. The CDR3 spans 13 residues. This chain joins TRBV9 and TRBJ1-2; D ambiguous. Sequencing used blood. This sequence originates from a woman in her thirties with Graves' hyperthyroidism. The CDR3 region has the DNA TGTGCCAGCAGCGCCGCACAGCGCTATGGCTACACCTTC. Protein: CASSAAQRYGYTF. Variable domain in full (rest from reference TRBV9 and TRBJ1-2): DSGVTQTPKHLITATGQRVTLRCSPRSGDLSVYWYQQSLDQGLQFLIQYYNGEERAKGNILERFSAQQFPDLHSELNLSSLELGDSALYFCASSAAQRYGYTFGSGTRLTVV.